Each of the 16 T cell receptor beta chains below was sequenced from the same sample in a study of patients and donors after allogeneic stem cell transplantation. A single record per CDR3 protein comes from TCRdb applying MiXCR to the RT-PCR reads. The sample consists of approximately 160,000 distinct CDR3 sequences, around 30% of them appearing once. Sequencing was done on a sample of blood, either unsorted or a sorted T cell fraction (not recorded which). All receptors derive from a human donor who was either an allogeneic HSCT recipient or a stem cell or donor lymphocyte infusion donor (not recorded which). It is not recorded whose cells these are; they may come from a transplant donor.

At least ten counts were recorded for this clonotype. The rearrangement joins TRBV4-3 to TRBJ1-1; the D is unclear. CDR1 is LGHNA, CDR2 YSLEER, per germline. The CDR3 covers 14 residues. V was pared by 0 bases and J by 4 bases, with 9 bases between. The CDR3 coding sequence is TGCGCCAGCAGCCAAGAACGTTCCCTCACTGAAGCTTTCTTT. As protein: CASSQERSLTEAFF.

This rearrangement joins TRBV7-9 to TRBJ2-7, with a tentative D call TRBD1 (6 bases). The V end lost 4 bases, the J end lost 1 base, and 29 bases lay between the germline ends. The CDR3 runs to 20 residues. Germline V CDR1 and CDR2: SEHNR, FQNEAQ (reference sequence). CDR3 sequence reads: CASSSPGGQGGRGSSYEQYF. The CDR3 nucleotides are TGTGCCAGCAGCTCCCCCGGAGGACAAGGGGGTCGGGGAAGTTCCTACGAGCAGTACTTC.

Here the CDR3 DNA reads TGTGCCAGCAGCCCCGGGACTAGCGGTCTTGAGGCCCAGTACTTC. Residues: CASSPGTSGLEAQYF. The J gene is TRBJ2-5, the V gene TRBV7-2, with 11 nucleotides matching TRBD2. V dropped 5 bases and J dropped 9; count of bases not matched to a gene: 11. The CDR3 loop spans 15 amino acids. CDR1 and CDR2 (germline): SGHTA, FQGNSA.

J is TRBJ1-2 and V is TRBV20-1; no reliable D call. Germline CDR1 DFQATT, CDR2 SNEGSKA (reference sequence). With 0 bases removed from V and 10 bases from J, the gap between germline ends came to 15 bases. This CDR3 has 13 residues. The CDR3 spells CSARDAPEEDYTF. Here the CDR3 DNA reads TGCAGTGCTAGAGATGCGCCCGAAGAAGACTACACCTTC.

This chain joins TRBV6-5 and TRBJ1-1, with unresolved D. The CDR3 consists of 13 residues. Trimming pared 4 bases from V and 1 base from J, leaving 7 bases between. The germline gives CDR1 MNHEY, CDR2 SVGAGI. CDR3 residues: CASSSQANTEAFF. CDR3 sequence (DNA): TGTGCCAGCAGTTCTCAAGCGAACACTGAAGCTTTCTTT.

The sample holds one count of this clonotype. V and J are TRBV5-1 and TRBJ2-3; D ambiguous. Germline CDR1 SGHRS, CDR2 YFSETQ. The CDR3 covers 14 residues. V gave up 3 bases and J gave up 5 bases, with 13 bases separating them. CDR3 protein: CASSSSSQRDTQYF. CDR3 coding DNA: TGCGCCAGCAGCTCGTCTAGTCAGCGAGATACGCAGTATTTT. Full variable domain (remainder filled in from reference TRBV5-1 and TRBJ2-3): KAGVTQTPRYLIKTRGQQVTLSCSPISGHRSVSWYQQTPGQGLQFLFEYFSETQRNKGNFPGRFSGRQFSNSRSEMNVSTLELGDSALYLCASSSSSQRDTQYFGPGTRLTVL.

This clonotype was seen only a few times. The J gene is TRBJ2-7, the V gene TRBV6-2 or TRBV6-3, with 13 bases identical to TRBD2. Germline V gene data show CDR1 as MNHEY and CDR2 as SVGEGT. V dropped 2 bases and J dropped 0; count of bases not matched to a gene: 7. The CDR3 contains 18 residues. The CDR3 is CASSYNGLAGAHSYEQYF. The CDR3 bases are TGTGCCAGCAGTTACAACGGACTAGCGGGAGCCCACTCCTACGAGCAGTACTTC.

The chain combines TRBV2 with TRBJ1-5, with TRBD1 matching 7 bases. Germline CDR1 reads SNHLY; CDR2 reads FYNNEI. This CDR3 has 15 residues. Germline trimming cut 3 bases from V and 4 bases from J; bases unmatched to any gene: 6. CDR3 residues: CASSDQGTVNQPQHF. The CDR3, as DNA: TGTGCCAGCAGTGACCAGGGGACAGTAAATCAGCCCCAGCATTTT.

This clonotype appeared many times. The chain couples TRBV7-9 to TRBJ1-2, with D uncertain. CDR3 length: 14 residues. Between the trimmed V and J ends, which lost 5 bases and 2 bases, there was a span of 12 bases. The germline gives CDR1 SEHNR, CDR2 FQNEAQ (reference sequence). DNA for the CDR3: TGTGCCAGCAGCCCGCCCGGCACGAACTATGGCTACACCTTC. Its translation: CASSPPGTNYGYTF.

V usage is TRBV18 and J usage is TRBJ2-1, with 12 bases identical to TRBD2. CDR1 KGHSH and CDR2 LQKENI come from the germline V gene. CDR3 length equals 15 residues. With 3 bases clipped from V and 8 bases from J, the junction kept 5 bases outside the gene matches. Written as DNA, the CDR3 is TGTGCCAGCTCACCCCGACTAGCGGGAGTGGATGAGCAGTTCTTC. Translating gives CASSPRLAGVDEQFF.

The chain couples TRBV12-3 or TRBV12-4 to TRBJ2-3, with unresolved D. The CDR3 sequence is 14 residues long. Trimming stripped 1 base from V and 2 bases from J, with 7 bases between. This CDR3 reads CASSLEESTDTQYF. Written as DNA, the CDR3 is TGTGCCAGCAGTTTAGAGGAGTCCACAGATACGCAGTATTTT.

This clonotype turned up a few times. This CDR3 is CASSLCRRAGCGNTIYF. The DNA of the CDR3 is TGTGCCAGCAGTTTATGCCGTCGGGCAGGCTGTGGAAACACCATATATTTT. This chain joins TRBV27 and TRBJ1-3; D is uncertain. Germline V lookup: CDR1 MNHEY, CDR2 SMNVEV (reference sequence). This CDR3 comprises 17 residues. Trimming left V 1 base short and J 3 bases short, with 16 bases between.

The CDR3 coding sequence is TGTGCCAGCAGCTTGGAGGGGACTAGCGGGAGGCACGAGCAGTACTTC. Translating it yields CASSLEGTSGRHEQYF. This chain joins TRBV5-4 and TRBJ2-7, with 15 bases lining up with TRBD2. Germline V gene lookup returns CDR1 SGHNT and CDR2 YYREEE (reference sequence). J was trimmed by 5 bases and V by 0 bases; bases with no gene match: 3. The CDR3 has 16 amino acids.

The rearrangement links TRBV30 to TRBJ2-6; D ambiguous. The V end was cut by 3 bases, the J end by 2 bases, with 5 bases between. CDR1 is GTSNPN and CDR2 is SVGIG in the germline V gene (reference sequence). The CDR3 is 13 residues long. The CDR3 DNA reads TGTGCCTGGAGGGCTGCTGGGGCCAACGTCCTGACTTTC. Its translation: CAWRAAGANVLTF.

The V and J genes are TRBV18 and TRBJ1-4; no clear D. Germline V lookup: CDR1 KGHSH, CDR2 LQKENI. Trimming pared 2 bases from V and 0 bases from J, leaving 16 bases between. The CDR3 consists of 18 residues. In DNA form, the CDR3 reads TGTGCCAGCTCACCAAGGTCAACGGCCGATGCAACTAATGAAAAACTGTTTTTT. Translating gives CASSPRSTADATNEKLFF.

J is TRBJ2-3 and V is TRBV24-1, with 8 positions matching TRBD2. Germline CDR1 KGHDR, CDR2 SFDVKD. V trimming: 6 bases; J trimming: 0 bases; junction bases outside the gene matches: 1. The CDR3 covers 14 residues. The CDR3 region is CATSPSGSTDTQYF. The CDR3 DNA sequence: TGTGCCACCAGTCCTAGCGGGAGCACAGATACGCAGTATTTT.